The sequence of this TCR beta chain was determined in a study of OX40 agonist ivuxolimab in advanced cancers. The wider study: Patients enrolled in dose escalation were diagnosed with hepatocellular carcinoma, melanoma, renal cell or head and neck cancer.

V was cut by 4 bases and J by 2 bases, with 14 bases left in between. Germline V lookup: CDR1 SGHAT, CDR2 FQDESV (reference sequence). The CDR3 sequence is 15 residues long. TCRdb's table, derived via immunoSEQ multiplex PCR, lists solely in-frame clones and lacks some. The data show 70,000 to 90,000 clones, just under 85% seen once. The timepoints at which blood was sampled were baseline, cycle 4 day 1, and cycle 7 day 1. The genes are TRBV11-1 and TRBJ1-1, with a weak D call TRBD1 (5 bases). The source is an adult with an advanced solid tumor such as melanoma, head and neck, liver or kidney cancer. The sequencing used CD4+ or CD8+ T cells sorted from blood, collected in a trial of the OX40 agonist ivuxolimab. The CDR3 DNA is TGTGCCAGCAGCTCCTACTCCGGGGGAAACACTGAAGCTTTCTTT. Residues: CASSSYSGGNTEAFF.